Below, 24 T cell receptor beta chains from the same sample are listed, as sequenced in a study of CD8+ T cells in alopecia areata. The sequencing template was cDNA reverse transcribed from extracted RNA. Data came from immunoSEQ multiplex PCR; TCRdb stores just in-frame clones and leaves some out. The table shows about 220,000 clones, with about 58% occurring only once. The treatment is: oral pan-JAK inhibitor, 5-10 mg twice daily. This specimen consisted of CD4+ T cells sorted from blood, obtained at week 4, from a patient treated with tofacitinib. The receptors stem from a human donor with alopecia areata.

The rearrangement uses TRBV20-1 and TRBJ1-2, with unresolved D. Trimming took 4 bases from V and 1 from J, leaving 4 bases between them. This CDR3 has 11 amino acids. Germline CDR1 reads DFQATT; CDR2 reads SNEGSKA (reference sequence). The chain's CDR3 is CSATDNYGYTF. CDR3 nucleotide sequence: TGCAGTGCTACCGATAACTATGGCTACACCTTC.

The gene calls are TRBV13 and TRBJ2-7; a possible D gene is TRBD2 (7 bases). This CDR3 contains 15 residues. V shed 3 bases and J shed 0 bases, with 12 bases lying between them. Germline loops: CDR1 PRHDT, CDR2 FYEKMQ (reference sequence). CDR3 region: CASSFRGANSYEQYF. The CDR3 DNA reads as TGTGCCAGCAGCTTCCGGGGGGCAAACTCCTACGAGCAGTACTTC.

This chain uses TRBV4-3 with TRBJ2-6; D is undetermined. With 0 bases removed from V and 4 bases from J, the gap between germline ends came to 10 bases. This CDR3 has 16 residues. Germline V gives CDR1 LGHNA, CDR2 YSLEER. CDR3: CASSQDFSVGANVLTF. CDR3 nucleotide sequence: TGCGCCAGCAGCCAAGATTTCTCGGTCGGGGCCAACGTCCTGACTTTC.

The table lists this clone with a few counts. The chain joins TRBV6-5 to TRBJ2-3, with D perhaps TRBD1 (6 bases). Trimming removed 6 bases at V and 5 bases at J, with 12 bases between. Germline V gives CDR1 MNHEY, CDR2 SVGAGI. There are 13 residues in the CDR3. CDR3 nucleotides: TGTGCCAGCAGAGACTGGGGGCAAGATACGCAGTATTTT. This sequence encodes CASRDWGQDTQYF.

This clone was seen a single time. CDR3 nucleotides: TGCGCCAGCAGCCAAGAAGGCCACCGTTCACCCCTCCACTTT. This codes for CASSQEGHRSPLHF. The V gene is TRBV4-3, the J gene TRBJ1-6; D not certain. The V gene lost 0 bases and the J gene lost 9 bases, with 9 bases spanning the gap. The CDR3 loop spans 14 amino acids. CDR1 is LGHNA and CDR2 is YSLEER in the germline V gene.

The rearrangement joins TRBV18 to TRBJ2-2; a weak D match, TRBD1 (5 bases). Trimming took 2 bases from V and 1 from J, leaving 11 bases between them. This CDR3 has 16 amino acids. Germline V gives CDR1 KGHSH, CDR2 LQKENI. DNA of the CDR3: TGTGCCAGCTCACCAGCAGGACACCTGAACACCGGGGAGCTGTTTTTT. Translating it yields CASSPAGHLNTGELFF.

The chain is built from TRBV2 and TRBJ1-2; D ambiguous. Trimming pared 5 bases from V and 3 bases from J, leaving 7 bases between. CDR1 is SNHLY, CDR2 FYNNEI, per germline. The CDR3 has 12 amino acids. In nucleotides, the CDR3 is TGTGCCAGCAGTCCGGACGACTATGGCTACACCTTC. This encodes CASSPDDYGYTF.

In the case of this clone: The same CDR3 also results from other DNA sequences found in this sample. The V call is TRBV9, the J call TRBJ1-6; possible D gene TRBD1, 5 bases. The CDR3 consists of 15 residues. CDR1 and CDR2 from the germline V gene are SGDLS and YYNGEE. V gave up 1 base and J gave up 7 bases, with 12 bases separating them. As DNA, the CDR3 is TGTGCCAGCAGCGTAACCGGGACGGAAAATTCACCCCTCCACTTT. Amino acid sequence: CASSVTGTENSPLHF.

The chain uses TRBV28 and TRBJ1-2; no reliable D call. The CDR3 length is 14 residues. V lost 5 bases to trimming and J lost 4 bases, with 14 bases between them. Germline V lookup: CDR1 MDHEN, CDR2 SYDVKM. The CDR3 loop reads CASSAQPRSYGYTF. The CDR3 DNA reads as TGTGCCAGCAGTGCACAACCCCGTTCCTATGGCTACACCTTC.

This rearrangement joins TRBV4-3 to TRBJ1-1; D is uncertain. The CDR3 sequence is 15 residues long. Per germline, CDR1 LGHNA and CDR2 YSLEER. Trimming took 1 base from V and 2 from J, leaving 11 bases between them. For the CDR3, the DNA is TGCGCCAGCAGCCAAGGACCTTCGACCAACACTGAAGCTTTCTTT. This sequence encodes CASSQGPSTNTEAFF.

Written as DNA, the CDR3 is TGTGCCAGCAGCCTCGGACAGATCTATGGCTACACCTTC. This encodes CASSLGQIYGYTF. The rearrangement uses TRBV6-5 and TRBJ1-2; possibly TRBD1 for D (6 bases). CDR3 length equals 13 residues. CDR1 and CDR2 from the germline V gene are MNHEY and SVGAGI. V was clipped by 6 bases and J by 4 bases, with 12 bases between them.

The chain has TRBV29-1 and TRBJ1-4; a weak D match, TRBD1 (6 bases). Germline V CDR1 and CDR2: SQVTM, ANQGSEA. V dropped 5 bases and J dropped 6 bases, with 13 bases sitting between them. The CDR3 extends over 13 amino acids. The CDR3 DNA is TGCAGCGTTCCCGGGGGCGTGCATGAAAAACTGTTTTTT. Its translation: CSVPGGVHEKLFF.

J is TRBJ2-3 and V is TRBV9; D may match TRBD1 or TRBD2 (6 bases each). The V and J ends lost 0 bases and 5 bases respectively, with 13 bases between them. CDR1 is SGDLS and CDR2 is YYNGEE in the germline V gene. The CDR3 consists of 15 residues. The CDR3 DNA is TGTGCCAGCAGCGTAGTACCCGGGGGCGGAGATACGCAGTATTTT. Its protein product is CASSVVPGGGDTQYF.

The CDR3 loop is CASSEGGTANTGELFF. CDR3 sequence (DNA): TGCGCCAGCAGTGAAGGAGGGACAGCGAACACCGGGGAGCTGTTTTTT. This chain joins TRBV10-2 and TRBJ2-2; TRBD1 is a possible D gene (7 bases). V lost 3 bases and J 0 bases, leaving 11 bases between the germline ends. The CDR3 spans 16 residues. CDR1 and CDR2 (germline): WSHSY, SAAADI.

J is TRBJ1-2 and V is TRBV7-2; D call uncertain. This CDR3 is built from 14 residues. Germline V gene sequence: CDR1 SGHTA, CDR2 FQGNSA. Deletions cut 5 bases from V and 3 bases from J, with 13 bases between. Here the CDR3 DNA reads TGTGCCAGCAGCATACCTGACACTTACTATGGCTACACCTTC. It encodes CASSIPDTYYGYTF.

The V and J genes are TRBV29-1 and TRBJ1-2, with D maybe TRBD1 (5 bases). Trimming shortened V by 2 bases and J by 6 bases, and 13 bases separated the two germline ends. CDR3 length: 13 amino acids. Germline CDR1 is SQVTM and CDR2 is ANQGSEA. The CDR3 DNA reads TGCAGCGTTGAAAATCCCGGGGCTAATGGCTACACCTTC. Translated, it gives CSVENPGANGYTF.

The chain links TRBV6-1 to TRBJ1-1, with D maybe TRBD1 (5 bases). The germline V gene encodes CDR1 MNHNS and CDR2 SASEGT. There are 13 residues in the CDR3. Trimming stripped 6 bases from V and 1 base from J, with 9 bases between. CDR3 in amino acids: CASRLGPNTEAFF. CDR3 nucleotide sequence: TGTGCCAGCAGATTGGGACCGAACACTGAAGCTTTCTTT.

The chain combines TRBV10-3 with TRBJ1-6; D is undetermined. Germline assignment: CDR1 ENHRY and CDR2 SYGVKD. The V end lost 1 base, the J end lost 8 bases, and 12 bases lay between the germline ends. CDR3 length equals 15 residues. The CDR3 DNA sequence: TGTGCCATCAGTGAGTTTGGGAAGGTTGATTCACCCCTCCACTTT. As protein: CAISEFGKVDSPLHF.

The chain couples TRBV7-8 to TRBJ2-3; 9 bases agree with TRBD1. J was trimmed by 6 bases and V by 4 bases; bases with no gene match: 8. The germline gives CDR1 SGHVS, CDR2 FQNEAQ. The CDR3 has 15 amino acids. CDR3 bases: TGTGCCAGCAGCTCACGGACAGGGGTCCGGGATACGCAGTATTTT. It encodes CASSSRTGVRDTQYF. Supplemented by reference TRBV7-8 and TRBJ2-3, the full variable domain reads GAGVSQSPRYKVAKRGQDVALRCDPISGHVSLFWYQQALGQGPEFLTYFQNEAQLDKSGLPSDRFFAERPEGSVSTLKIQRTQQEDSAVYLCASSSRTGVRDTQYFGPGTRLTVL.

The chain couples TRBV19 to TRBJ2-7, with 9 bases lining up with TRBD1. The CDR3 extends over 13 amino acids. Germline CDR1 is LNHDA and CDR2 is SQIVND (reference sequence). Trimming took 4 bases from V and 3 from J; bases not matched to a gene: 1. The CDR3 nucleotides read TGTGCCAGTAGTACGGGACAGGGCTACGAGCAGTACTTC. It encodes CASSTGQGYEQYF.

CDR3: CAIRGGRNQPQHF. The CDR3 coding sequence is TGTGCCATCAGGGGGGGCCGCAATCAGCCCCAGCATTTT. The V call is TRBV10-3, the J call TRBJ1-5; D perhaps matches TRBD1 (6 bases). The CDR3 is made up of 13 amino acids. Trimming cost V 6 bases and J 2 bases, with 8 bases left between them. Per the germline V gene, CDR1 is ENHRY and CDR2 is SYGVKD.

This chain uses TRBV25-1 with TRBJ2-7; the match to TRBD1 covers 7 bases. V trimming: 4 bases; J trimming: 7 bases; junction bases outside the gene matches: 7. CDR1 and CDR2 (germline): MGHDK, SYGVNS. This CDR3 region has 13 residues. CDR3 DNA: TGTGCCAGCAGTGTAACAGGGGTCGGGGAGCAGTACTTC. It encodes CASSVTGVGEQYF.

The chain carries TRBV14 and TRBJ1-1; D is unclear. The germline V and J ends were trimmed by 0 bases and 7 bases, with 3 bases remaining between them. This CDR3 has 11 amino acids. The V gene's germline CDR1 is SGHDN and CDR2 FVKESK. CDR3 in DNA: TGTGCCAGCAGCCAAGAGGGTGAAGCTTTCTTT. Its translation is CASSQEGEAFF.

The V call is TRBV4-2, the J call TRBJ1-6, with D maybe TRBD1 (5 bases). The V gene lost 4 bases and the J gene lost 7 bases, with 11 bases spanning the gap. CDR3 size: 14 residues. Germline-derived CDR1 and CDR2 are LGHNA and YNFKEQ. CDR3 DNA sequence: TGTGCCAGCAGCCGGGACCCCTGGAATTCACCCCTCCACTTT. This translates into CASSRDPWNSPLHF.